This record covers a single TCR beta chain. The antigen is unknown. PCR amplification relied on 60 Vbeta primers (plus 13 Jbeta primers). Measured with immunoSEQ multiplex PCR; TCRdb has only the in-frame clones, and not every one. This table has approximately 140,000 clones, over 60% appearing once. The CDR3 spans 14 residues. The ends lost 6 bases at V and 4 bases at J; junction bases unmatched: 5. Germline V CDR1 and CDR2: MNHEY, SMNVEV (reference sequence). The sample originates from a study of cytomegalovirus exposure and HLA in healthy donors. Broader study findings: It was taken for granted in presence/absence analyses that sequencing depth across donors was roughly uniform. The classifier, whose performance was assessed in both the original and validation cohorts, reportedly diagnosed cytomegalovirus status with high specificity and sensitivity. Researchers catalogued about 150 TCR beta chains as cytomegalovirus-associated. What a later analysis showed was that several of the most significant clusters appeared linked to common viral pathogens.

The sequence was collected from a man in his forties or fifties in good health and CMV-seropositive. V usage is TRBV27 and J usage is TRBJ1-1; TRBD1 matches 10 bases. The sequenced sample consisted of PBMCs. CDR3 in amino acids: CASSPRQGATEAFF. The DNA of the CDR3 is TGTGCCAGCAGCCCTCGACAGGGGGCCACTGAAGCTTTCTTT.